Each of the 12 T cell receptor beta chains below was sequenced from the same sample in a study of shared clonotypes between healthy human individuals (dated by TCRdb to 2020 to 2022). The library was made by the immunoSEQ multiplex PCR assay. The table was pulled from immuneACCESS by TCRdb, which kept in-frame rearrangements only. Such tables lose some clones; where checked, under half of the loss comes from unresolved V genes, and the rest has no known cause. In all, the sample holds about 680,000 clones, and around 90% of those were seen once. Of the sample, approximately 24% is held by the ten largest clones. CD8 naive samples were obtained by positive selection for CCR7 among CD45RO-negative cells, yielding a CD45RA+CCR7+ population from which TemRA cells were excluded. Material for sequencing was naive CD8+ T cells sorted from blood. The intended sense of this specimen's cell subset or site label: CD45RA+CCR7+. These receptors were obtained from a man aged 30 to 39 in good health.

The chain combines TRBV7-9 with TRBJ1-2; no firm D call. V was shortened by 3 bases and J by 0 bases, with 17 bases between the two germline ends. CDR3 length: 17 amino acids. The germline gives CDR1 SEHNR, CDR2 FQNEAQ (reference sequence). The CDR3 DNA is TGTGCCAGCAGCTTTCCCCGTGGGTCTGTCTCTAACTATGGCTACACCTTC. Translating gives CASSFPRGSVSNYGYTF.

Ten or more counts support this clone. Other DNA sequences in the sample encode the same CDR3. CDR3 bases: TGTGCCAGCAGTTCCTACTACGAGCAGTACTTC. Translated, it gives CASSSYYEQYF. V usage is TRBV28 and J usage is TRBJ2-7; D ambiguous. V shed 4 bases and J shed 3 bases, with 4 bases lying between them. The CDR3 loop spans 11 amino acids. The germline V gene has CDR1 MDHEN and CDR2 SYDVKM.

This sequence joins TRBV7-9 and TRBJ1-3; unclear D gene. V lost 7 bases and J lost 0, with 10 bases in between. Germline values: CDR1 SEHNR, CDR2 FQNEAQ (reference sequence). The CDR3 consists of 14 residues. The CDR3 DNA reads TGTGCCAGCACATACAAGCCCTCTGGAAACACCATATATTTT. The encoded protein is CASTYKPSGNTIYF.

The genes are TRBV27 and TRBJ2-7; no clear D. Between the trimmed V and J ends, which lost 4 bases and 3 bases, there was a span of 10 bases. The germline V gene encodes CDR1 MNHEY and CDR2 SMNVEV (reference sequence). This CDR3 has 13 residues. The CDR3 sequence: CASSSLRNYEQYF. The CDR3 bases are TGTGCCAGCAGTTCTCTGAGGAACTACGAGCAGTACTTC.

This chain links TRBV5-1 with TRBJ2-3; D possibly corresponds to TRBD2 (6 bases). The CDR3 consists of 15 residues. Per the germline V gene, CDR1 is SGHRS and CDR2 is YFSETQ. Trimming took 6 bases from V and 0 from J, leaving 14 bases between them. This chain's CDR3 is CASTPGEVSTDTQYF. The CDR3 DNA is TGCGCCAGCACCCCCGGGGAGGTTAGCACAGATACGCAGTATTTT.

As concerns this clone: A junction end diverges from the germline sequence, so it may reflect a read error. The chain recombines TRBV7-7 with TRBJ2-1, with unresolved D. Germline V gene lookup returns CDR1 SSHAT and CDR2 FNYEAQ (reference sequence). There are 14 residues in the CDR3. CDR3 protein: CASSLEVGSREQFF. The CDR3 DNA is TGTGCTAGCAGCCTAGAGGTCGGTTCACGTGAGCAGTTCTTC.

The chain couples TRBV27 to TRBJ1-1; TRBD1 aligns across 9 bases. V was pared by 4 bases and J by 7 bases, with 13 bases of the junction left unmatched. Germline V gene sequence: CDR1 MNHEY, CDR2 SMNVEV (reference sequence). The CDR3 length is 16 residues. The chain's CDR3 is CASSSYPGQGAREAFF. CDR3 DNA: TGTGCCAGCAGTTCCTACCCGGGACAGGGCGCCCGTGAAGCTTTCTTT.

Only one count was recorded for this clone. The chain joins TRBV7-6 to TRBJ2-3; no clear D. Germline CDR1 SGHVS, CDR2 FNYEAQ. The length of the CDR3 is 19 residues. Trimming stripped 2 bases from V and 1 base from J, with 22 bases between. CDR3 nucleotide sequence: TGTGCCAGCAGCTTATTCCTCGTTGGGCAGGAAGTAGGCACAGATACGCAGTATTTT. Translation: CASSLFLVGQEVGTDTQYF.

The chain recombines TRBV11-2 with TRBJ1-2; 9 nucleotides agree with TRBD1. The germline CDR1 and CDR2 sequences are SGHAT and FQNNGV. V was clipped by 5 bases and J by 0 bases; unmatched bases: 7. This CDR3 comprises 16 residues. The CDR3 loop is CASSQDRGFTNYGYTF. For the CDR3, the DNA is TGTGCCAGCAGCCAGGACAGGGGTTTCACTAACTATGGCTACACCTTC.

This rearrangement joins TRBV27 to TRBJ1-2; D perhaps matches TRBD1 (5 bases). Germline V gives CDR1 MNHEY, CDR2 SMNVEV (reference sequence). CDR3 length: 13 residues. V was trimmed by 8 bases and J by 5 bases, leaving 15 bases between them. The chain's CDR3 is CASWGGPGYGYTF. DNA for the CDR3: TGTGCCAGCTGGGGCGGTCCAGGATATGGCTACACCTTC.

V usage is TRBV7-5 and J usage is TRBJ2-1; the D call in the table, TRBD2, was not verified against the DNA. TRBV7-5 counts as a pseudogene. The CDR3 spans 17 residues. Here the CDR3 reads CVRSPPGATSTYNEQFF. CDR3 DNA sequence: TGTGTCAGAAGCCCCCCGGGTGCCACCTCGACCTACAATGAGCAGTTCTTC.

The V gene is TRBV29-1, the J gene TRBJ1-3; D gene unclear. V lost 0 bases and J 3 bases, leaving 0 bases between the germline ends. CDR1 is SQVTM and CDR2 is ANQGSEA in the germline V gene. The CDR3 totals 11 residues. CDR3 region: CSVEDGNTIYF. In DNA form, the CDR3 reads TGCAGCGTTGAAGATGGAAACACCATATATTTT.